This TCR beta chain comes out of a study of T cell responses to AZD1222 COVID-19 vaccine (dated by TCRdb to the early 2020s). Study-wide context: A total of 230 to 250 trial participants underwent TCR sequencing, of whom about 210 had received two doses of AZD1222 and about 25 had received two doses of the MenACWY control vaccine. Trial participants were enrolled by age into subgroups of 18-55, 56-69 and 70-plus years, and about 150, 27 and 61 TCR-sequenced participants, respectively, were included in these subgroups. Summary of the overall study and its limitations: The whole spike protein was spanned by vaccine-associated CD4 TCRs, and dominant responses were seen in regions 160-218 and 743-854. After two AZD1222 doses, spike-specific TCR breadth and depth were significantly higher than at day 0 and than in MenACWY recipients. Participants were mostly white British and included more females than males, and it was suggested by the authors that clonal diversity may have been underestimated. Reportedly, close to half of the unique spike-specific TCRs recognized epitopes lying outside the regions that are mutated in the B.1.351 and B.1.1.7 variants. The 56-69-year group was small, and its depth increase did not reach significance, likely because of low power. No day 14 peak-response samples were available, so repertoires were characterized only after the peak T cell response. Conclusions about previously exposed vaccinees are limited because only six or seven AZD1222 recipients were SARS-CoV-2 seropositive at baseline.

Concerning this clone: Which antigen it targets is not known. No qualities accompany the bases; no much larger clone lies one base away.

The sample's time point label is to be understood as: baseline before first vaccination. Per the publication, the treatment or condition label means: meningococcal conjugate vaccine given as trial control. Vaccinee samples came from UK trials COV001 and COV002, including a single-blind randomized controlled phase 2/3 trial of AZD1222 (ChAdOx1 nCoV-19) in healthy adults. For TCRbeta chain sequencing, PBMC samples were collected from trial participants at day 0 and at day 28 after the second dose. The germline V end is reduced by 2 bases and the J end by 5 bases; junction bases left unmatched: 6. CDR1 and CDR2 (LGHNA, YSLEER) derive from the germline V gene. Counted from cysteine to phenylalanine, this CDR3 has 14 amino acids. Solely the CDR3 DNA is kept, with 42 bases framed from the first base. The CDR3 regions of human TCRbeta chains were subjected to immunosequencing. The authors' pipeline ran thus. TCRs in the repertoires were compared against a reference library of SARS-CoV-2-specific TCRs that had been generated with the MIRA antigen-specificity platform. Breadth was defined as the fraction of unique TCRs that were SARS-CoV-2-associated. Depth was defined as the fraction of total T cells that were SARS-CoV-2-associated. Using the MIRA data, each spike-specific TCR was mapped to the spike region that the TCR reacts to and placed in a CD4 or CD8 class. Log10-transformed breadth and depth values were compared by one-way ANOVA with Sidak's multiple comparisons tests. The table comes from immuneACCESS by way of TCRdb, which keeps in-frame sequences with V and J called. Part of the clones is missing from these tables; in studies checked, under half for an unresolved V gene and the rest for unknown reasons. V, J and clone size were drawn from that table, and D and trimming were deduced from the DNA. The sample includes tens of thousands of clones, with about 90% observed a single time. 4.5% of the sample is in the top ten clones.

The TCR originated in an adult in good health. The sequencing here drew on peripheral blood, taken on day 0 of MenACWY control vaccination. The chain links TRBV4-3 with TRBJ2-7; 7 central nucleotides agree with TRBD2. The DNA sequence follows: TGCGCCAGCAGCCAATCCCGCGGGACTAACGAGCAGTACTTC. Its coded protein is CASSQSRGTNEQYF.